This T cell receptor (beta chain) was retrieved from a study of T cells expressing NK-cell markers. About this clonotype itself: The antigen is not known.

Study outcomes and limitations: Dominant NKG2C+ clonotypes were found to form about 1.0-8% of CD8+ T cells in about 6 donors.

There are 16 residues in the CDR3. Germline CDR1 SGHVS, CDR2 FQNEAQ. TCRdb re-called the 5' RACE reads and catalogs CDR3 proteins one per entry, DNA excluded. This listing includes a few hundred thousand distinct CDR3 sequences. The material sequenced was blood T cells: a sorted CD56 or NKG2C T cell subset, CD4+ or CD8+ T cells, or bulk PBMC T cells (not recorded which). The receptor was isolated from a woman in her forties or fifties in good health. This chain joins TRBV7-8 and TRBJ1-1. CDR3 sequence: CASSLNPAAGNTEAFF.